The 20 T cell receptor beta chains below all came from one sample that was sequenced in a study of cytomegalovirus exposure and HLA in healthy donors. Amplification used 60 Vbeta primers and 13 Jbeta primers. Sequencing used immunoSEQ multiplex PCR; TCRdb keeps in-frame clones, though not all of them. The sample holds about 93,000 clones; around 80% are singletons and the top ten take 5.5% to 8%. Specimen: PBMCs. These receptors all stem from a man aged 25 to 45 in good health and CMV-seronegative.

DNA for the CDR3: TGTGCCAGTAATCTACAGGGTAACACTGAAGCTTTCTTT. Protein sequence: CASNLQGNTEAFF. V gene TRBV19 combines with J gene TRBJ1-1, with D possibly matching TRBD1 (6 bases). The CDR3 is 13 residues long. Germline loops: CDR1 LNHDA, CDR2 SQIVND (reference sequence). V lost 7 bases and J lost 2, with 11 bases in between.

This clone was counted a few times. The chain has TRBV2 and TRBJ1-2, with 11 bases that match TRBD1. Germline V gene data show CDR1 as SNHLY and CDR2 as FYNNEI. Trimming took 6 bases from V and 2 from J; bases not matched to a gene: 2. This CDR3 region has 14 residues. The CDR3 loop is CASRGTGGNYGYTF. The CDR3 DNA is TGTGCCAGCAGGGGGACAGGGGGAAACTATGGCTACACCTTC. Using reference TRBV2 and TRBJ1-2 for the parts outside the CDR3, the full variable domain is EPEVTQTPSHQVTQMGQEVILRCVPISNHLYFYWYRQILGQKVEFLVSFYNNEISEKSEIFDDQFSVERPDGSNFTLKIRSTKLEDSAMYFCASRGTGGNYGYTFGSGTRLTVV.

This clone was picked up one time. The rearrangement uses TRBV7-9 and TRBJ1-1; possible D gene TRBD1, 5 bases. Trimming pared 6 bases from V and 10 bases from J, leaving 12 bases between. The CDR3 consists of 11 residues. Germline lookup yields CDR1 SEHNR and CDR2 FQNEAQ (reference sequence). Here the CDR3 DNA reads TGTGCCAGCAGGCAGGGTTTCGGAGCTTTCTTT. Amino acids: CASRQGFGAFF. The full variable domain, completed using reference TRBV7-9 and TRBJ1-1, is DTGVSQNPRHKITKRGQNVTFRCDPISEHNRLYWYRQTLGQGPEFLTYFQNEAQLEKSRLLSDRFSAERPKGSFSTLEIQRTEQGDSAMYLCASRQGFGAFFGQGTRLTVV.

V is TRBV28 and J is TRBJ2-7, with 7 bases aligning to TRBD1. With 7 bases clipped from V and 2 bases from J, the junction kept 8 bases outside the gene matches. The CDR3 contains 14 residues. The germline V gene encodes CDR1 MDHEN and CDR2 SYDVKM. CDR3 sequence: CASMVDRVTYEQYF. The DNA for the CDR3 is TGTGCCAGCATGGTAGACAGGGTTACCTACGAGCAGTACTTC.

This clone was seen only once. This chain joins TRBV28 and TRBJ2-6, with D unresolved. There are 17 residues in the CDR3. Germline loops: CDR1 MDHEN, CDR2 SYDVKM. Trimming cost V 1 base and J 0 bases, with 10 bases left between them. The CDR3 region is CASSLYDLGSGANVLTF. CDR3 sequence (DNA): TGTGCCAGCAGTTTATACGACTTGGGCTCTGGGGCCAACGTCCTGACTTTC.

This clone has just a few counts. The chain joins TRBV6-5 to TRBJ1-6; the match to TRBD1 covers 9 bases. Germline V lookup: CDR1 MNHEY, CDR2 SVGAGI. This CDR3 is 15 amino acids long. V lost 6 bases, J lost 8 bases, and 8 bases stayed unmatched. The CDR3 DNA follows: TGTGCCAGCAGACGCGACAGGGGGGTGGATTCACCCCTCCACTTT. It codes for CASRRDRGVDSPLHF.

This clone appeared a single time. This chain joins TRBV27 and TRBJ1-4, with D possibly being TRBD1 (5 bases). Germline lookup yields CDR1 MNHEY and CDR2 SMNVEV (reference sequence). Trimming took 5 bases from V and 6 from J, leaving 16 bases between them. The CDR3 extends over 15 amino acids. As DNA, the CDR3 is TGTGCCAGCAGTCCGCAGGGTGATGGGTATGAAAAACTGTTTTTT. Translating it yields CASSPQGDGYEKLFF.

This clone occurred a few times. The chain employs TRBV5-1 and TRBJ1-1; D gene ambiguous. Germline values: CDR1 SGHRS, CDR2 YFSETQ. V lost 5 bases, J lost 0 bases, and 5 bases lay in between. The CDR3 is 12 amino acids. CDR3 amino acids: CASREMNTEAFF. CDR3 nucleotides: TGCGCCAGCAGAGAGATGAACACTGAAGCTTTCTTT.

The V call is TRBV11-2, the J call TRBJ2-3; 10 bases are a match to TRBD2. CDR3 length: 17 amino acids. The ends lost 5 bases at V and 1 base at J; junction bases unmatched: 9. The germline V gene has CDR1 SGHAT and CDR2 FQNNGV. CDR3 in DNA: TGTGCCAGCAGCCCACGGGTCCTAGCGGGGGGCACAGATACGCAGTATTTT. Protein: CASSPRVLAGGTDTQYF.

This sequence joins TRBV23-1 and TRBJ1-5; maybe TRBD1 (6 bases). TRBV23-1 belongs to the ORF category, with a function that is uncertain. The CDR3 runs 21 residues. Between the trimmed V and J ends, which lost 0 bases and 0 bases, there was a span of 24 bases. The CDR3 loop is CASSQSTDWPGVVDSNQPQHF. CDR3 nucleotide sequence: TGCGCCAGCAGTCAATCAACCGATTGGCCAGGGGTCGTGGATAGCAATCAGCCCCAGCATTTT.

The V and J genes are TRBV18 and TRBJ1-2, with D possibly TRBD1 on 6 matching bases. V was trimmed by 3 bases and J by 8 bases, leaving 13 bases between them. The CDR3 has 13 amino acids. CDR1 is KGHSH and CDR2 is LQKENI in the germline V gene. DNA of the CDR3: TGTGCCAGCTCACCTGGACAGTCGGACGGCTACACCTTC. It translates to CASSPGQSDGYTF.

This chain connects TRBV2 to TRBJ2-7, with TRBD2 as a possible D gene (7 bases). The CDR3 consists of 14 residues. Germline-derived CDR1 and CDR2 are SNHLY and FYNNEI. Trimming cost V 3 bases and J 2 bases, with 11 bases left between them. CDR3 loop: CASSDRGGTYEQYF. CDR3 DNA: TGTGCCAGCAGTGATAGGGGGGGGACCTACGAGCAGTACTTC.

The rearrangement links TRBV6-5 to TRBJ2-3, with D possibly matching TRBD2 (5 bases). The CDR3 runs 16 residues. V dropped 2 bases and J dropped 1 base, with 13 bases sitting between them. The germline CDR1 and CDR2 sequences are MNHEY and SVGAGI. The CDR3 sequence: CASSYALGSGTDTQYF. CDR3 DNA: TGTGCCAGCAGTTACGCGTTGGGTAGCGGCACAGATACGCAGTATTTT.

V and J are TRBV10-3 and TRBJ2-1; D may be TRBD2 (6 bases). V gave up 2 bases and J gave up 7 bases, with 9 bases separating them. CDR3 length equals 13 residues. CDR1 ENHRY and CDR2 SYGVKD come from the germline V gene. The CDR3 loop is CAISEDRGNEQFF. As DNA, the CDR3 is TGTGCCATCAGTGAGGATCGGGGGAATGAGCAGTTCTTC.

The chain uses TRBV6-5 and TRBJ1-1; D is undetermined. V lost 6 bases and J 7 bases, leaving 15 bases between the germline ends. CDR3 length: 13 residues. In germline, CDR1 is MNHEY, CDR2 SVGAGI. The CDR3: CASRYRIPGEAFF. The CDR3 DNA sequence: TGTGCCAGCAGGTACCGAATTCCGGGTGAAGCTTTCTTT.

The chain links TRBV6-5 to TRBJ1-3; 10 bases are shared with TRBD1. CDR1 and CDR2 (germline): MNHEY, SVGAGI. V gave up 8 bases and J gave up 0 bases; unmatched junction bases: 4. This CDR3 spans 15 amino acids. The CDR3 protein is CASGRDRGSGNTIYF. In DNA form, the CDR3 reads TGTGCCAGCGGCCGGGACAGGGGCTCTGGAAACACCATATATTTT.

V gene TRBV6-5 combines with J gene TRBJ2-5; D may be TRBD1 (6 bases). Trimming took off 4 bases at V and 4 bases at J, with 16 bases between the two ends. The germline V gene has CDR1 MNHEY and CDR2 SVGAGI. This CDR3 spans 15 amino acids. Here the CDR3 DNA reads TGTGCCAGCAGTTCTCGCAGGGGTTTGCGAGAGACCCAGTACTTC. Protein sequence: CASSSRRGLRETQYF.

The chain recombines TRBV13 with TRBJ2-1, with 11 nucleotides matching TRBD2. Trimming took 3 bases from V and 11 from J; bases not matched to a gene: 15. Germline V gene sequence: CDR1 PRHDT, CDR2 FYEKMQ (reference sequence). CDR3 length: 17 amino acids. The CDR3 is CASSLAVAGGPQAKQFF. The CDR3 nucleotides read TGTGCCAGCAGCTTGGCCGTAGCGGGAGGGCCACAGGCGAAGCAGTTCTTC.

The gene calls are TRBV30 and TRBJ2-5, with 8 bases that match TRBD1. The last part of the DNA fits TRBJ2-7 better; the J call may be wrong. The germline V gene encodes CDR1 GTSNPN and CDR2 SVGIG (reference sequence). The CDR3 runs 13 residues. The CDR3 DNA is TGTGCCTGGAGCCCAACAGGGGGGAACGAGCAGTACTTC. Translated: CAWSPTGGNEQYF.

This clone was seen a handful of times. This chain joins TRBV5-4 and TRBJ2-7; 7 bases align to TRBD1. The CDR3 contains 13 residues. Germline trimming cut 3 bases from V and 8 bases from J; bases unmatched to any gene: 8. The germline CDR1 and CDR2 sequences are SGHNT and YYREEE (reference sequence). The CDR3 protein is CASSSDRVHKQYF. The CDR3 region has the DNA TGTGCCAGCAGCTCCGACAGGGTCCACAAGCAGTACTTC.